One sample yielded the 18 T cell receptor beta chains listed below, sequenced in a study of spatial heterogeneity in lung cancer. The time point is: sample taken at primary tumor resection. TCRs were sequenced from unsorted whole RNA of tumor, nontumor lung or PBMC. One entry per CDR3 protein results from TCRdb running MiXCR on the 5' RACE reads. The sample contains roughly 48,000 distinct CDR3 sequences, 5.3% of which appear only once. The input for sequencing was PBMCs, taken at surgery. The receptors here all came from a male donor with early-stage non-small cell lung cancer.

This clonotype was detected ten times or more. J is TRBJ2-1 and V is TRBV6-6; D not certain. From germline, CDR1 is MNHNY and CDR2 SVGAGI (reference sequence). The CDR3 covers 14 residues. The V end was cut by 0 bases, the J end by 3 bases, with 6 bases between. In DNA form, the CDR3 reads TGTGCCAGCAGTTACTCGCGAGTCTACAATGAGCAGTTCTTC. The encoded protein is CASSYSRVYNEQFF.

The chain has TRBV3-1 and TRBJ2-7; D remains ambiguous. Looked up from germline, CDR1 is LGHDT and CDR2 is YNNKEL (reference sequence). Trimming took off 3 bases at V and 3 bases at J, with 6 bases between the two ends. This CDR3 is 12 amino acids long. The CDR3 DNA reads TGTGCCAGCAGCCAGTATTACTACGAGCAGTACTTC. Translating it yields CASSQYYYEQYF.

This clonotype has at least ten counts. This sequence joins TRBV20-1 and TRBJ2-5; D might be TRBD2 (5 bases). This CDR3 is 16 amino acids long. Trimming cost V 2 bases and J 4 bases, with 20 bases left between them. The germline gives CDR1 DFQATT, CDR2 SNEGSKA (reference sequence). The CDR3 reads CSARPVAPGSVETQYF. The CDR3 DNA follows: TGCAGTGCTAGACCGGTGGCACCGGGGTCTGTAGAGACCCAGTACTTC.

This clonotype was counted many times. This chain joins TRBV24-1 and TRBJ2-1; 10 bases agree with TRBD2. The length of the CDR3 is 15 residues. The J segment lost 13 bases and the V segment lost 3 bases, leaving 11 bases of the junction unmatched. Per germline, CDR1 KGHDR and CDR2 SFDVKD. In nucleotides, the CDR3 is TGTGCCACCAGTGATCGCCATGGACTAGCGGTTAGACAGTTCTTC. Protein: CATSDRHGLAVRQFF.

At least ten counts were recorded for this clonotype. The chain recombines TRBV6-5 with TRBJ2-1; the match to TRBD2 covers 14 bases. CDR1 and CDR2 (germline): MNHEY, SVGAGI. J was trimmed by 7 bases and V by 5 bases; bases with no gene match: 10. CDR3 length: 17 amino acids. The chain's CDR3 is CASSPPGLAGVSNEQFF. CDR3 nucleotide sequence: TGTGCCAGCAGTCCCCCGGGACTAGCGGGAGTTAGTAATGAGCAGTTCTTC.

This clonotype showed up many times. The chain uses TRBV29-1 and TRBJ2-1; D is undetermined. Germline V gene sequence: CDR1 SQVTM, CDR2 ANQGSEA. The length of the CDR3 is 16 residues. Trimming removed 4 bases at V and 0 bases at J, with 16 bases between. The CDR3, as DNA: TGCAGCGTTGGGACGGAACCTATCCCCTCCTACAATGAGCAGTTCTTC. This translates into CSVGTEPIPSYNEQFF.

This clonotype was seen ten or more times. The chain recombines TRBV28 with TRBJ2-7; TRBD1 matches at 7 bases. CDR1 and CDR2 from the germline V gene are MDHEN and SYDVKM. The V segment lost 6 bases and the J segment 1 base; nucleotides outside the gene matches: 6. The CDR3 totals 14 residues. In DNA form, the CDR3 reads TGTGCCAGCAGACCACCGGGACAGTCCTACGAGCAGTACTTC. As protein: CASRPPGQSYEQYF.

This clonotype was counted ten times or more. V usage is TRBV20-1 and J usage is TRBJ2-2; no reliable D call. The CDR3 is 12 amino acids. Trimming left V 3 bases short and J 3 bases short, with 5 bases between. CDR1 DFQATT and CDR2 SNEGSKA come from the germline V gene (reference sequence). CDR3 nucleotide sequence: TGCAGTGCTAGCGAATACACCGGGGAGCTGTTTTTT. Encoded protein: CSASEYTGELFF.

This clonotype was picked up many times. The V gene is TRBV29-1, the J gene TRBJ1-2, with 7 positions matching TRBD1. The CDR3 has 12 amino acids. Germline CDR1 and CDR2: SQVTM and ANQGSEA. V dropped 4 bases and J dropped 4; count of bases not matched to a gene: 3. The CDR3, as DNA: TGCAGCGTTGGAAGGGACAGCTATGGCTACACCTTC. It specifies CSVGRDSYGYTF. Combining the CDR3 with reference TRBV29-1 and TRBJ1-2 gives the whole variable domain SAVISQKPSRDICQRGTSLTIQCQVDSQVTMMFWYRQQPGQSLTLIATANQGSEATYESGFVIDKFPISRPNLTFSTLTVSNMSPEDSSIYLCSVGRDSYGYTFGSGTRLTVV.

This clonotype has a count of ten or more. The V call is TRBV9, the J call TRBJ2-1; the D is unclear. V lost 0 bases and J 9 bases, leaving 10 bases between the germline ends. The germline gives CDR1 SGDLS, CDR2 YYNGEE. This CDR3 spans 13 amino acids. The CDR3 sequence: CASSVVRATEQFF. CDR3 DNA sequence: TGTGCCAGCAGCGTAGTAAGGGCTACTGAGCAGTTCTTC.

This clonotype was seen at least ten times. The chain joins TRBV20-1 to TRBJ2-7; D might be TRBD1 (6 bases). V lost 6 bases and J lost 1, with 19 bases in between. CDR1 and CDR2 (germline): DFQATT, SNEGSKA (reference sequence). The CDR3 contains 15 residues. The CDR3: CSAIAPGHLSYEQYF. For the CDR3, the DNA is TGCAGTGCCATAGCCCCGGGACACCTATCCTACGAGCAGTACTTC.

This clonotype was found many times. The chain combines TRBV5-5 with TRBJ2-3, with D perhaps TRBD2 (5 bases). The CDR3 extends over 13 amino acids. From germline, CDR1 is SGHKS and CDR2 YYEKEE (reference sequence). Trimming removed 4 bases at V and 6 bases at J, with 12 bases between. The CDR3 nucleotides read TGTGCCAGCAGCCGGGAAGCGGACGATACGCAGTATTTT. Its translation: CASSREADDTQYF.

This clonotype was detected ten times or more. V usage is TRBV5-1 and J usage is TRBJ2-3; 7 positions match TRBD1. V lost 0 bases and J lost 4; bases outside the gene matches: 2. Germline values: CDR1 SGHRS, CDR2 YFSETQ. The CDR3 covers 14 residues. The CDR3 protein is CASSLGQGADTQYF. The CDR3 nucleotides read TGCGCCAGCAGCTTGGGACAGGGAGCAGATACGCAGTATTTT.

This clonotype was seen many times. J is TRBJ2-7 and V is TRBV7-9, with D unresolved. V lost 0 bases and J 6 bases, leaving 12 bases between the germline ends. The germline V gene has CDR1 SEHNR and CDR2 FQNEAQ (reference sequence). This CDR3 spans 14 amino acids. The CDR3 spells CASSLATPVTEQYF. DNA for the CDR3: TGTGCCAGCAGCTTAGCGACTCCTGTGACCGAGCAGTACTTC. The full variable domain, rest sourced from reference TRBV7-9 and TRBJ2-7, is DTGVSQNPRHKITKRGQNVTFRCDPISEHNRLYWYRQTLGQGPEFLTYFQNEAQLEKSRLLSDRFSAERPKGSFSTLEIQRTEQGDSAMYLCASSLATPVTEQYFGPGTRLTVT.

This clonotype was counted ten times or more. The gene calls are TRBV7-9 and TRBJ2-1, with 8 bases matching TRBD2. The ends lost 5 bases at V and 9 bases at J; junction bases unmatched: 12. This CDR3 region has 15 residues. Germline V gene lookup returns CDR1 SEHNR and CDR2 FQNEAQ (reference sequence). The CDR3: CASSLAGTRASEQFF. Written as DNA, the CDR3 is TGTGCCAGCAGCCTCGCCGGGACTAGGGCGTCTGAGCAGTTCTTC. Filled out from reference TRBV7-9 and TRBJ2-1, the complete variable domain reads DTGVSQNPRHKITKRGQNVTFRCDPISEHNRLYWYRQTLGQGPEFLTYFQNEAQLEKSRLLSDRFSAERPKGSFSTLEIQRTEQGDSAMYLCASSLAGTRASEQFFGPGTRLTVL.

This clonotype was counted at least ten times. This chain joins TRBV7-9 and TRBJ1-1; D is possibly TRBD1 (5 bases). Trimming took 5 bases from V and 11 from J, leaving 21 bases between them. This CDR3 is 14 amino acids long. CDR1 SEHNR and CDR2 FQNEAQ come from the germline V gene (reference sequence). CDR3 region: CASSPVGVRVEAFF. The DNA of the CDR3 is TGTGCCAGCAGCCCGGTAGGGGTTCGTGTTGAGGCTTTCTTT. The full variable domain, its missing parts supplied by reference TRBV7-9 and TRBJ1-1, is DTGVSQNPRHKITKRGQNVTFRCDPISEHNRLYWYRQTLGQGPEFLTYFQNEAQLEKSRLLSDRFSAERPKGSFSTLEIQRTEQGDSAMYLCASSPVGVRVEAFFGQGTRLTVV.

This clonotype was found a few times. The rearrangement links TRBV20-1 to TRBJ1-1, with D possibly being TRBD1 (6 bases). The CDR3 is 15 amino acids. V gave up 5 bases and J gave up 1 base, with 17 bases separating them. CDR1 and CDR2 (germline): DFQATT, SNEGSKA (reference sequence). The CDR3 nucleotides are TGCAGTGCTCCCCACATTCGGACAGAGAACACTGAAGCTTTCTTT. Translated: CSAPHIRTENTEAFF.

There are many counts of this clonotype. The chain combines TRBV5-1 with TRBJ2-1, with D unresolved. The length of the CDR3 is 13 residues. Trimming took 0 bases from V and 6 from J, leaving 7 bases between them. Germline V lookup: CDR1 SGHRS, CDR2 YFSETQ. The CDR3 protein is CASSLGVSNEQFF. CDR3 sequence (DNA): TGCGCCAGCAGCTTGGGCGTCTCCAATGAGCAGTTCTTC.